This T cell receptor (beta chain) was recovered during a study of blood T cells in healthy people across ages. Study-level findings and limits: Correlation between TCR beta diversity and naive T cell percentage was strong. Changes in expanded clonotypes were possibly confounded, as the CMV status of donors was unknown.

In this sample, this clonotype turned up a few times. Its antigen is as yet unknown. Next came a second PCR, run for about 7 to 12 cycles, which used a sample-barcoded 5' primer along with a J-beta primer mix. Each cDNA molecule carried a tag from a template-switch adaptor that contained 12 random nucleotides. Each sample provided no less than 2.5 million CDR3-containing paired-end reads. Each CDR3 protein gets one entry after TCRdb re-called the 5' RACE reads with MiXCR. The sample lists fewer than 950,000 distinct CDR3 sequences, 36% occurring once. The sequenced sample was blood. The TCR sequence derives from a man between 18 and 29 years old in good health.

The CDR3 DNA reads as TGTGCCAGCAGCTCCGCGGGAGAAGCCTACGAGCAGTACTTC. This translates into CASSSAGEAYEQYF. The chain recombines TRBV7-2 with TRBJ2-7, with 7 nucleotides matching TRBD2. V gave up 4 bases and J gave up 2 bases; unmatched junction bases: 5. Germline V gene sequence: CDR1 SGHTA, CDR2 FQGNSA. The CDR3 covers 14 residues.